This T cell receptor (beta chain) appears in the sequencing data of a study of cytomegalovirus exposure and HLA in healthy donors. The data were produced by immunoSEQ multiplex PCR, yet TCRdb's version contains in-frame clones alone and is incomplete. In the table there are approximately 160,000 clones, around 85% of which are singletons. Turning to this clone: Antigen unknown.

Points from the study as a whole: In the roughly 130 validation repertoires, a later analysis found that first-cohort TCR clusters tended to co-occur. Rarity marked most TCR sequences, yet some public TCRs occurred in many donors. As was reported, the classifier diagnosed cytomegalovirus status with high specificity and sensitivity.

V was pared by 5 bases and J by 7 bases, with 7 bases of the junction left unmatched. Germline V gene lookup returns CDR1 SEHNR and CDR2 FQNEAQ (reference sequence). The length of the CDR3 is 14 residues. The sequenced sample consisted of PBMCs. The chain uses TRBV7-9 and TRBJ1-4; TRBD1 aligns across 7 bases. The receptor was derived from a woman aged 30 to 39 in good health and CMV-seronegative. CDR3 in amino acids: CASSNRDSLEKLFF. The CDR3 DNA follows: TGTGCCAGCAGCAACCGGGACAGTCTTGAAAAACTGTTTTTT. The variable domain in full, with the rest retrieved from reference TRBV7-9 and TRBJ1-4, is DTGVSQNPRHKITKRGQNVTFRCDPISEHNRLYWYRQTLGQGPEFLTYFQNEAQLEKSRLLSDRFSAERPKGSFSTLEIQRTEQGDSAMYLCASSNRDSLEKLFFGSGTQLSVL.